This TCR beta chain was recovered during a study of CD8+ T cells in alopecia areata. Study-wide context: Twice a day, 5 to 10 mg of oral tofacitinib was administered to treated patients. Dosing spanned 6 to 18 months on tofacitinib, then 6 months off drug. Study-wide results and caveats: Lesional scalp exceeded normal scalp in clonality, especially in alopecia totalis/universalis. Resident alphabeta T cells of normal skin are also sequenced in scalp samples.

cDNA prepared by RNA extraction and subsequent reverse transcription served as the template for sequencing. Assay used: immunoSEQ multiplex PCR; TCRdb lists only in-frame clones, some missing. The sample has about 11,000 clones; around 60% are singletons. Of note for this clone: Its antigen is unidentified.

Sampling of alopecia areata patients yielded lesional scalp punch biopsies as well as peripheral blood. Germline lookup yields CDR1 SEHNR and CDR2 FQNEAQ (reference sequence). The CDR3 has 16 amino acids. The V end lost 3 bases, the J end lost 2 bases, and 14 bases lay between the germline ends. The clonotype comes from a human donor with alopecia areata. The chain carries TRBV7-9 and TRBJ1-3; TRBD1 might be the D (6 bases). Sequencing was done on a sample of skin. CDR3 nucleotide sequence: TGTGCCAGCAGCTTTGGGGGCAGGGATCCTGGAAACACCATATATTTT. Amino acids: CASSFGGRDPGNTIYF. The entire variable domain, with the rest obtained from reference TRBV7-9 and TRBJ1-3, is as follows: DTGVSQNPRHKITKRGQNVTFRCDPISEHNRLYWYRQTLGQGPEFLTYFQNEAQLEKSRLLSDRFSAERPKGSFSTLEIQRTEQGDSAMYLCASSFGGRDPGNTIYFGEGSWLTVV.